This T cell receptor (beta chain) was identified in a study of tumor-infiltrating lymphocytes in primary liver carcinoma. Unsorted bulk tissue of roughly 18-32 mg yielded co-extracted RNA and DNA. Details on this clonotype: Mismatch with germline at one junction end may stem from a read error.

Germline V gene lookup returns CDR1 WNHNN and CDR2 SYGVQD (reference sequence). This CDR3 is built from 13 residues. The template, roughly 510 ng total RNA, yielded TCR beta cDNA made with a constant-region primer. Researchers made the TCR beta libraries by running three nested multiplex PCR rounds with slightly modified ARM-PCR. TRBV1-TRBV30 forward primers and a C-beta reverse primer were used in the first two PCR rounds, which each ran for about 9 cycles. TCRdb re-called the multiplex PCR reads with MiXCR, one entry per CDR3 protein. Counted here are about 74,000 distinct CDR3 sequences, 60% to 80% occurring once; the ten biggest clones make up 28%.

The chain has TRBV10-1 and TRBJ2-1; D uncertain. The sequenced sample was liver tumor tissue from sampling region 4. Subset noted: tumor region T4, right-lateral pole. This clonotype was obtained from a man aged 35 to 55 with primary liver carcinoma and hepatitis B virus infection. The CDR3 nucleotides are TGCGCCAGTAGTGAGTCATTCCCAGCCGAGCAGTTCTTC. It is translated as CASSESFPAEQFF.